This T cell receptor beta chain was identified in a study of T cell responses to AZD1222 COVID-19 vaccine. Study conclusions and caveats: Females made up more of the donors, who were largely white British, and clonal diversity may have come out too low. Receipt of two AZD1222 doses was followed by a rise in Spike-specific TCR breadth and depth.

Data came from immunoSEQ multiplex PCR; TCRdb stores just in-frame clones and leaves some out. The table has approximately 150,000 clones, approximately 93% seen once. Comments on this clone: The antigen remains undetermined.

This receptor was identified in an adult who had recovered from COVID-19. Sequencing used peripheral blood, obtained after recovery from COVID-19.

DNA of the CDR3: TGTGCCACTACAGGGGGCGCGGGAAACACCATATATTTT. Protein: CATTGGAGNTIYF. The rearrangement uses TRBV10-3 and TRBJ1-3, with 9 bases matching TRBD1. In germline, CDR1 is ENHRY, CDR2 SYGVKD. The CDR3 runs to 13 residues. V trimming: 10 bases; J trimming: 4 bases; junction bases outside the gene matches: 5.